This entry is about one T cell receptor beta chain. The antigen remains undetermined. Primers: 60 Vbeta forward and 13 Jbeta reverse. Libraries were prepared by immunoSEQ multiplex PCR; TCRdb keeps only in-frame clonotypes and omits some of them. The data contain 200,000 or so clones, about 80% of them singletons. The data belong to a study of cytomegalovirus exposure and HLA in healthy donors. The overall study: From HLA-typed donors, an early data release held about 85 million unique TCRs. Study results and limitations: Association with HLA alleles at 0.05 false discovery rate was found for some 18,000 TCR beta sequences in a later analysis. In a later analysis, the majority of CMV-associated beta chains seemingly showed HLA restriction.

This TCR derives from a woman aged 18-29 years in good health and CMV-seropositive. The sample comprised PBMCs.

The CDR3 region is CASSIIGLPTDDGYTF. The CDR3 nucleotides read TGTGCCAGTAGTATTATTGGACTCCCAACCGATGACGGCTACACCTTC. The V and J genes are TRBV19 and TRBJ1-2; D uncertain. The CDR3 is 16 amino acids. V gave up 3 bases and J gave up 8 bases, with 22 bases separating them. CDR1 is LNHDA and CDR2 is SQIVND in the germline V gene (reference sequence).